This is a list of T cell receptor beta chains from one sample in a study of OX40 agonist ivuxolimab in advanced cancers. Only in-frame clones appear in the TCRdb table, and some are missing; sequencing was by immunoSEQ multiplex PCR. The sample holds 60,000 to 75,000 clones; approximately 84% are singletons and the top ten take roughly 7.9%. The sample in question was CD4+ or CD8+ T cells sorted from blood, obtained in a trial of the OX40 agonist ivuxolimab. The source of these receptors is an adult with an advanced solid tumor such as melanoma, head and neck, liver or kidney cancer. The CDR3 runs from the conserved cysteine through the conserved F or W. The order of the fields is V gene, CDR3 protein.

v_gene: TRBV5-1
CDR3aa: CASSPGTVYNSPLHF

v_gene: TRBV5-1
CDR3aa: CASSLVGASGNTIYF

v_gene: TRBV6-5
CDR3aa: CASSPIRGREDTQYF

v_gene: TRBV2
CDR3aa: CASSESSGYGYTF

v_gene: TRBV18
CDR3aa: CASSPGQGGGNTIYF

v_gene: TRBV27
CDR3aa: CASAPRGAAYGYTF

v_gene: TRBV11-2
CDR3aa: CASSASTGSIYNEQFF

v_gene: TRBV6-1
CDR3aa: CASTLTGANTEAFF

v_gene: TRBV5-1
CDR3aa: CASSLVAIADTDTQYF

v_gene: TRBV10-3
CDR3aa: CAISESIAGGPDGELFF

v_gene: TRBV18
CDR3aa: CASSPGTESYEQYF

v_gene: TRBV6-6
CDR3aa: CASTGQGLYGYTF

v_gene: TRBV5-1
CDR3aa: CASSFQAGAQFEQFF

v_gene: TRBV2
CDR3aa: CASSSGEGYGYTF

v_gene: TRBV7-8
CDR3aa: CASSFLLGSYNEQFF

v_gene: TRBV11-2
CDR3aa: CASSPGQNSPLHF

v_gene: TRBV7-9
CDR3aa: CASSSRLAGGNTGELFF

v_gene: TRBV7-2
CDR3aa: CASSYSGEQYF

v_gene: TRBV6-1
CDR3aa: CASSYRTGNQPQHF

v_gene: TRBV20-1
CDR3aa: CSARIGNTIYF

v_gene: TRBV4-2
CDR3aa: CASSQGQGSYEQYF

v_gene: TRBV4-2
CDR3aa: CASSHPSKANEQYF

v_gene: TRBV5-1
CDR3aa: CASSLASGQETQYF

v_gene: TRBV27
CDR3aa: CASSQGQGRYYGYTF

v_gene: TRBV7-3
CDR3aa: CASSPREGSYNEQFF

v_gene: TRBV7-2
CDR3aa: CASSITLGAGTEAFF

v_gene: TRBV6-6
CDR3aa: CASRRSADHLETQYF

v_gene: TRBV5-1
CDR3aa: CASSLDTGELFF

v_gene: TRBV11-3
CDR3aa: CASSLDRVQEQYF